The 17 T cell receptor beta chains below come from one sample, sequenced in a study of T cells expressing NK-cell markers. TCRdb re-called the 5' RACE reads and catalogs CDR3 proteins one per entry, DNA excluded. The table lists 200,000 to 300,000 distinct CDR3 sequences, with roughly 4.2% in the top ten. Material for sequencing was blood T cells: a sorted CD56 or NKG2C T cell subset, CD4+ or CD8+ T cells, or bulk PBMC T cells (not recorded which). These receptors originate from a woman aged 18 to 69 in good health.

The CDR3 loop reads CASSYTDRGRSVKNIQYF. The chain has TRBV6-5 and TRBJ2-4; the D call of TRBD1 rests on TCRdb alone, since no DNA is present to check it. Germline V gene data show CDR1 as MNHEY and CDR2 as SVGAGI. This CDR3 spans 18 amino acids.

V usage is TRBV11-2 and J usage is TRBJ1-3. The length of the CDR3 is 16 residues. Germline V gene data show CDR1 as SGHAT and CDR2 as FQNNGV. The CDR3 here is CASSLYLGHSGNTIYF.

This chain connects TRBV20-1 to TRBJ2-5. From germline, CDR1 is DFQATT and CDR2 SNEGSKA (reference sequence). This CDR3 has 11 residues. The CDR3 spells CSASFQETQYF.

J is TRBJ1-2 and V is TRBV6-6; TCRdb indicates TRBD1, and absent DNA this call remains unverified. CDR1 is MNHNY and CDR2 is SVGAGI in the germline V gene (reference sequence). The CDR3 spans 13 residues. CDR3 protein: CASSPQGAGGYTF.

The chain links TRBV6-6 to TRBJ2-1; with no DNA, the TCRdb D assignment of TRBD2 cannot be verified. This CDR3 region has 13 residues. Germline V gene lookup returns CDR1 MNHNY and CDR2 SVGAGI (reference sequence). The CDR3 protein is CASSKLAAYEQFF.

CDR3 sequence: CASSTWTGTGSIPDTQYF. The V and J genes are TRBV7-6 and TRBJ2-3; TCRdb names TRBD1, which stays unverified in the absence of DNA. Germline V gene data show CDR1 as SGHVS and CDR2 as FNYEAQ. This CDR3 has 18 amino acids.

The chain uses TRBV12-3 or TRBV12-4 and TRBJ2-7. The CDR3 is 12 amino acids. The chain's CDR3 is CASSPSQYEQYF.

The CDR3 loop reads CASSLPPGGGSEQYF. The chain is built from TRBV12-3 or TRBV12-4 and TRBJ2-7; the D call of TRBD1 rests on TCRdb alone, since no DNA is present to check it. The CDR3 spans 15 residues.

The chain is built from TRBV25-1 and TRBJ1-6. CDR1 MGHDK and CDR2 SYGVNS come from the germline V gene. The CDR3 is made up of 15 amino acids. The chain's CDR3 is CASSGRGGLNSPLHF.

The V gene is TRBV20-1, the J gene TRBJ1-2; the D call from TCRdb, TRBD1, cannot be confirmed without DNA. Germline V lookup: CDR1 DFQATT, CDR2 SNEGSKA (reference sequence). This CDR3 region has 14 residues. Here the CDR3 reads CSATGTGKNYGYTF.

The chain has TRBV18 and TRBJ1-2. CDR1 is KGHSH, CDR2 LQKENI, per germline. This CDR3 is 12 amino acids long. This CDR3 is CASSPGRDGYTF.

This rearrangement joins TRBV12-3 or TRBV12-4 to TRBJ1-5. The CDR3 sequence is 12 residues long. CDR3 protein: CASSLIGGPQHF.

The chain recombines TRBV21-1 with TRBJ1-5. TRBV21-1 is marked as a pseudogene. The CDR3 runs to 18 residues. CDR3 region: CASSRPRGGNLGNQPQHF.

The V call is TRBV12-3 or TRBV12-4, the J call TRBJ1-6; without DNA, the TCRdb call of TRBD1 cannot be checked. The CDR3 has 13 amino acids. CDR3 loop: CASSVGRDSPLHF.

The chain couples TRBV5-1 to TRBJ2-2; TCRdb lists TRBD2, though no DNA is available to test this call. Germline V gives CDR1 SGHRS, CDR2 YFSETQ. CDR3 length: 16 amino acids. CDR3 amino acids: CASSPPGPPNTGELFF.

The chain combines TRBV20-1 with TRBJ2-4. Germline CDR1 DFQATT, CDR2 SNEGSKA (reference sequence). The CDR3 has 13 amino acids. CDR3 amino acids: CSAAIGIKNIQYF.

This chain links TRBV5-1 with TRBJ2-3; the D call of TRBD1 rests on TCRdb alone, since no DNA is present to check it. Germline V gene data show CDR1 as SGHRS and CDR2 as YFSETQ. CDR3 length equals 17 residues. The CDR3 spells CASSFGHVLISTDTQYF.